The entry that follows covers one T cell receptor (beta chain) sequence. The antigen it recognizes is unknown. No base quality information exists; no much larger clone differs at one position. The 39 donors, aged about 6 to 100 years, were systemically healthy Caucasian individuals from Russia. Roughly 9.5 milliliters of peripheral blood were drawn from each donor into EDTA-treated Vacutainer tubes. Ficoll-Paque density-gradient centrifugation was used to isolate PBMCs, with at least 6 million obtained per sample. Total RNA was extracted from PBMCs with Trizol reagent, with at least 5.5 micrograms obtained per sample. For every donor, an aliquot of PBMCs went through flow cytometry to measure the percentages of naive CD45RAhigh/CD27high T cells. Relative to germline, V is missing 4 bases and J is missing 5 bases, with 6 bases of the junction outside any gene match. From cysteine to phenylalanine, the CDR3 is 14 amino acids long. Only the CDR3 DNA is retained, 42 bases long and in frame from the first base.

The sample originates from a study of blood T cells in healthy people across ages (dated by TCRdb to the mid-2010s). Notes on the research overall: In model experiments, template switching captured roughly one uniquely barcoded TCR beta cDNA molecule for every two T cells. The study measured age-related changes in TCR beta repertoire diversity using deep sequencing normalized with unique cDNA molecular identifiers. Four age groups were formed from the donors: young (average about 17 years), middle-aged (approximately 40), aged (roughly 56) and long-lived (around 82). Using the same blood draw, the study looked at two additional independent replicas of 1 million unique cDNA reads for two donors, one aged 18 to 30 and the other aged 80 or older. To avoid experimental bias, donors of different ages were randomly spread across the sequencing lanes. Study-level results and caveats: Total diversity estimates from one million sequenced T cells were considered lower bounds and underestimates. A strong correlation was found between observed TCR beta diversity and the percentage of naive T cells measured by flow cytometry. Observed TCR beta diversity per million T cells fell roughly linearly with age, and a significant reduction was already apparent by age around 40. Donor CMV infection status was unknown, potentially confounding age-related changes in expanded clonotypes. Because profiling used bulk unsorted PBMCs, naive and antigen-experienced compartments could not be compared conclusively. Compared with the aged group, the long-lived group had more naive CD4+ T cells, fewer expanded clones and increased TCR diversity, suggesting age selection.

The protocol used for the library was 5' RACE. The sequencer listed for this sample is Illumina HiSeq 2500. A second PCR of roughly 6 to 12 cycles was run with a J-beta primer mix and a sample-barcoded 5' primer. A template-switch 5' adaptor carrying 12 random nucleotides introduced a unique molecular identifier onto each TCR beta cDNA molecule. At least 2.5 million CDR3-containing paired-end reads were obtained from each sample. First-strand cDNA was synthesized from all RNA with the Mint cDNA synthesis kit, primed by a TRBC-specific oligonucleotide. All cDNA was treated with uracil-DNA glycosylase and then went through a first 18-cycle PCR with the universal primers M1SS and BC2_uni_R. The source study handled its data this way. Normalization of each sample was performed by random selection of 1 million high-quality reads, each carrying a distinct molecular identifier. Reads with shared molecular identifiers were discarded instead of being binned into consensus sequences. MiTCR, run with a Q25 quality threshold and the strictest error-elimination algorithm, handled CDR3 identification, clonotype clustering and error correction. Lower-bound total TCR beta diversity was estimated with a nonparametric unseen species model using Euler transformation. TCRdb applied fastp at Q25 and MiXCR to the public reads, then kept only in-frame beta chains. All rows with the same CDR3 protein become a single entry with the most common DNA and genes. V and J calls and clone size were set by TCRdb, not the authors. The sample yields about 970,000 distinct CDR3 sequences; about 51% were counted once. The ten largest clones represent 20% to 25% of the sample.

The source material was blood. The chain is made from TRBV12-3 or TRBV12-4 and TRBJ2-7; a stretch of 9 junction bases matches TRBD2. This TCR came from a woman aged 55 to 70 in good health. The DNA is as follows: TGTGCCAGCAGTTATAGCGGGAGTCGGCACGAGCAGTACTTC. It codes for CASSYSGSRHEQYF.